The 28 T cell receptor beta chains listed next were all sequenced from one sample in a study of T cells after yellow fever vaccination (dated 2019 in TCRdb). Library preparation employed 5' RACE. These reads were obtained on an Illumina NovaSeq 6000. The raw public data were reprocessed by TCRdb itself: fastp quality trimming at Q25, MiXCR clonotype calling, in-frame beta chains only. Each entry merges the rows of one CDR3 protein and shows their most common DNA and genes. The sample table lists 200,000 to 300,000 distinct CDR3 sequences, 3.6% of them with a count of one. Around a fifth of the sample rests with the top ten. In the paper's terms, the treatment or condition label means: live attenuated yellow fever vaccine strain. The specimen comprised PBMCs, sampled 15 days after the yellow fever booster vaccination. The receptors were gathered from a man aged 18 to 29 who received the YFV17D yellow fever vaccine.

This clonotype has at least ten counts. The CDR3 protein is CASRYRGFPTNTEAFF. As DNA, the CDR3 is TGCGCCAGCAGGTACAGGGGATTCCCTACCAACACTGAAGCTTTCTTT. This sequence joins TRBV5-1 and TRBJ1-1; 7 nucleotides agree with TRBD1. J lost 2 bases, V lost 5 bases, and 12 bases had no gene match. The CDR3 runs 16 residues. The germline CDR1 and CDR2 sequences are SGHRS and YFSETQ.

This clonotype was seen many times. This sequence joins TRBV30 and TRBJ2-2; D is perhaps TRBD2 (6 bases). Trimming stripped 6 bases from V and 1 base from J, with 9 bases between. Germline assignment: CDR1 GTSNPN and CDR2 SVGIG (reference sequence). The CDR3 totals 13 residues. CDR3 DNA sequence: TGTGCCTGTCCGGGACTGAACACCGGGGAGCTGTTTTTT. Its translation is CACPGLNTGELFF.

This clonotype was seen a few times. One junction end does not reproduce the germline sequence, and a read error may be involved. The chain employs TRBV14 and TRBJ1-1; D not certain. This CDR3 is 13 amino acids long. Per the germline V gene, CDR1 is SGHDN and CDR2 is FVKESK. This CDR3 reads CASSPGGNPEAFF. As DNA, the CDR3 is TGTGCCAGCAGCCCTGGTGGGAACCCTGAAGCTTTCTTT.

In its sample, this clonotype was seen many times. The chain recombines TRBV19 with TRBJ2-1, with unresolved D. Germline loops: CDR1 LNHDA, CDR2 SQIVND (reference sequence). Trimming removed 1 base at V and 5 bases at J, with 6 bases between. The CDR3 length is 13 residues. The DNA of the CDR3 is TGTGCCAGTAGTATAGGTGAAGACAATGAGCAGTTCTTC. This encodes CASSIGEDNEQFF.

At least ten counts were recorded for this clonotype. J is TRBJ1-5 and V is TRBV7-2; perhaps TRBD1 as D (6 bases). The CDR3 sequence is 15 residues long. Germline V gene lookup returns CDR1 SGHTA and CDR2 FQGNSA. V was trimmed by 5 bases and J by 7 bases, leaving 18 bases between them. The CDR3 loop is CASSLRGGRGQPQHF. The CDR3 coding sequence is TGTGCCAGCAGCCTCCGAGGGGGGCGCGGGCAGCCCCAGCATTTT.

The sample holds many counts of this clonotype. The rearrangement links TRBV5-1 to TRBJ2-1; the D gene is possibly TRBD2 (6 bases). The germline V gene has CDR1 SGHRS and CDR2 YFSETQ. The germline V and J ends were trimmed by 9 bases and 6 bases, with 19 bases remaining between them. This CDR3 has 14 residues. The CDR3 DNA reads TGCGCCACATCAGGGCAGGACTACACCAATGAGCAGTTCTTC. This sequence encodes CATSGQDYTNEQFF.

In its sample, this clonotype was seen many times. The genes are TRBV20-1 and TRBJ1-5, with TRBD1 identical over 7 bases. The CDR3 sequence is 14 residues long. The germline V gene encodes CDR1 DFQATT and CDR2 SNEGSKA (reference sequence). Trimming took 5 bases from V and 2 from J; bases not matched to a gene: 6. CDR3: CSAPDRARNQPQHF. CDR3 nucleotide sequence: TGCAGTGCTCCCGACAGGGCGCGCAATCAGCCCCAGCATTTT.

This clonotype was seen at least ten times. The V gene is TRBV12-3 or TRBV12-4, the J gene TRBJ1-2; 10 bases map to TRBD1. After removal of 5 bases from V and 0 bases from J, the junction contained 9 bases not matched to a gene. The CDR3 is 17 amino acids. CDR3 amino acids: CASSPAGTGVPNYGYTF. CDR3 bases: TGTGCCAGCAGTCCCGCCGGGACAGGGGTTCCTAACTATGGCTACACCTTC.

This clonotype appeared many times. The gene calls are TRBV20-1 and TRBJ2-5; TRBD2 aligns across 8 bases. The V segment lost 6 bases and the J segment 5 bases; nucleotides outside the gene matches: 11. The length of the CDR3 is 14 residues. Germline V CDR1 and CDR2: DFQATT, SNEGSKA (reference sequence). In DNA form, the CDR3 reads TGCAGTGCCCCCCCGGCGGGGGGACGGGAGACCCAGTACTTC. This codes for CSAPPAGGRETQYF.

This clonotype was found many times. The chain is built from TRBV4-2 and TRBJ2-1; TRBD2 is a possible D gene (6 bases). V lost 3 bases and J 6 bases, leaving 18 bases between the germline ends. The germline gives CDR1 LGHNA, CDR2 YNFKEQ. There are 16 residues in the CDR3. The CDR3 DNA is TGTGCCAGCAGCCAGTTACAAGCGGGCCGTTCCAATGAGCAGTTCTTC. Translating gives CASSQLQAGRSNEQFF.

This clonotype came up many times. Written as DNA, the CDR3 is TGTGCCAGCAGTTTACGGGGGACATACACCGGGGAGCTGTTTTTT. Protein: CASSLRGTYTGELFF. The chain links TRBV27 to TRBJ2-2; the D call may be TRBD1 or TRBD2 (6 bases each). Per germline, CDR1 MNHEY and CDR2 SMNVEV (reference sequence). The CDR3 runs 15 residues. The V end lost 2 bases, the J end lost 3 bases, and 10 bases lay between the germline ends.

This clonotype was detected many times. This sequence joins TRBV4-3 and TRBJ2-3; D remains ambiguous. With 0 bases removed from V and 4 bases from J, the gap between germline ends came to 14 bases. The germline V gene encodes CDR1 LGHNA and CDR2 YSLEER. The CDR3 spans 16 residues. The CDR3: CASSQDLSRRADTQYF. The CDR3, as DNA: TGCGCCAGCAGCCAAGATCTTAGCCGCCGGGCAGATACGCAGTATTTT.

This clonotype was detected ten times or more. J is TRBJ1-2 and V is TRBV12-3 or TRBV12-4, with D perhaps TRBD1 (6 bases). Trimming removed 3 bases from V and 4 bases from J, with 9 bases in between. CDR3 length equals 13 residues. As DNA, the CDR3 is TGTGCCAGCAGTTTCAACAGGGTCTATGGCTACACCTTC. Its protein is CASSFNRVYGYTF.

This clonotype was observed many times. This chain connects TRBV3-1 to TRBJ2-6; unclear D gene. CDR3 length equals 13 residues. Deletions cut 4 bases from V and 0 bases from J, with 1 base between. Germline assignment: CDR1 LGHDT and CDR2 YNNKEL (reference sequence). CDR3 sequence (DNA): TGTGCCAGCAGCCCCTCTGGGGCCAACGTCCTGACTTTC. Its translation is CASSPSGANVLTF.

This clonotype was seen repeatedly, ten times or more. CDR3 in DNA: TGCAGTGCTAGAGATCTTCAGGCGAATCAGCCCCAGCATTTT. Residues: CSARDLQANQPQHF. This rearrangement joins TRBV20-1 to TRBJ1-5; D remains unclear. This CDR3 is built from 14 residues. Trimming left V 0 bases short and J 4 bases short, with 10 bases between. CDR1 DFQATT and CDR2 SNEGSKA come from the germline V gene (reference sequence).

This clonotype was detected many times. The chain is built from TRBV4-3 and TRBJ1-6; a possible D gene is TRBD1 (5 bases). CDR1 is LGHNA, CDR2 YSLEER, per germline. CDR3 length equals 17 residues. The V and J ends lost 0 bases and 5 bases respectively, with 14 bases between them. CDR3 sequence: CASSQENRPGNNSPLHF. The DNA of the CDR3 is TGCGCCAGCAGCCAAGAAAATCGTCCAGGGAATAATTCACCCCTCCACTTT.

This clonotype was detected ten times or more. The chain combines TRBV5-1 with TRBJ1-3; D is undetermined. Germline CDR1 is SGHRS and CDR2 is YFSETQ. V was cut by 1 base and J by 4 bases, with 12 bases left in between. The CDR3 runs 15 residues. This CDR3 reads CASSLSFRTGNTIYF. DNA for the CDR3: TGCGCCAGCAGCTTGTCGTTCCGCACGGGAAACACCATATATTTT.

The sample holds many counts of this clonotype. This chain connects TRBV29-1 to TRBJ2-4; 8 bases align to TRBD2. This CDR3 is built from 14 residues. The germline CDR1 and CDR2 sequences are SQVTM and ANQGSEA. Trimming took 7 bases from V and 2 from J; bases not matched to a gene: 7. CDR3 in amino acids: CSAAGGTPKNIQYF. The CDR3 DNA reads as TGCAGCGCCGCGGGGGGCACCCCCAAAAACATTCAGTACTTC.

This clonotype appeared many times. The chain carries TRBV12-3 or TRBV12-4 and TRBJ2-1; a weak D match, TRBD2 (5 bases). Trimming took 5 bases from V and 0 from J, leaving 14 bases between them. The CDR3 consists of 16 residues. In nucleotides, the CDR3 is TGTGCCAGCAGTCGGGCCGATGGGAGCTCCTACAATGAGCAGTTCTTC. Amino acid sequence: CASSRADGSSYNEQFF.

This clonotype has at least ten counts. The chain couples TRBV7-9 to TRBJ1-1; D possibly corresponds to TRBD1 (5 bases). This CDR3 is built from 15 residues. The ends were cut back, 5 bases at V and 2 bases at J, with 15 bases in the middle. CDR1 SEHNR and CDR2 FQNEAQ come from the germline V gene (reference sequence). The CDR3 DNA reads TGTGCCAGCAGCCTGACAGACAGTTTAAACACTGAAGCTTTCTTT. It translates to CASSLTDSLNTEAFF. The whole variable domain, filled in from reference TRBV7-9 and TRBJ1-1, reads DTGVSQNPRHKITKRGQNVTFRCDPISEHNRLYWYRQTLGQGPEFLTYFQNEAQLEKSRLLSDRFSAERPKGSFSTLEIQRTEQGDSAMYLCASSLTDSLNTEAFFGQGTRLTVV.

There are many counts of this clonotype. The chain links TRBV7-2 to TRBJ1-3, with D unresolved. Germline assignment: CDR1 SGHTA and CDR2 FQGNSA. This CDR3 contains 15 residues. Trimming shortened V by 1 base and J by 4 bases, and 11 bases separated the two germline ends. This CDR3 reads CASSLDSVFGNTIYF. CDR3 coding DNA: TGTGCCAGCAGCTTAGATTCAGTTTTCGGAAACACCATATATTTT.

This clonotype was observed many times. In nucleotides, the CDR3 is TGTGCCAGCAGCTTATCTTCACACGAGATCCCCGATAATTCACCCCTCCACTTT. It specifies CASSLSSHEIPDNSPLHF. V usage is TRBV7-9 and J usage is TRBJ1-6; D not resolved. The V end was cut by 2 bases, the J end by 5 bases, with 19 bases between. This CDR3 comprises 18 residues. Germline-derived CDR1 and CDR2 are SEHNR and FQNEAQ (reference sequence).

This clonotype was picked up many times. V is TRBV28 and J is TRBJ2-2; D may be TRBD1 (6 bases). V gave up 10 bases and J gave up 6 bases, with 15 bases separating them. Per the germline V gene, CDR1 is MDHEN and CDR2 is SYDVKM. The CDR3 loop spans 13 amino acids. The CDR3 protein is CAIRAGVPGELFF. In DNA, the CDR3 is TGTGCCATCCGGGCAGGGGTCCCCGGGGAGCTGTTTTTT.

Many counts were recorded for this clonotype. The chain employs TRBV2 and TRBJ1-4, with no clear D. CDR3 length equals 13 residues. Germline V gives CDR1 SNHLY, CDR2 FYNNEI. The ends were cut back, 9 bases at V and 5 bases at J, with 13 bases in the middle. CDR3 bases: TGTGCCAGTTCAGACGGGAGAAATGAAAAACTGTTTTTT. This encodes CASSDGRNEKLFF.

A remark on this clonotype: A much larger clone lies one base from this, so it may be a read error. The chain carries TRBV2 and TRBJ2-2; D not certain. The CDR3 is made up of 14 amino acids. The V gene's germline CDR1 is SNHLY and CDR2 FYNNEI. The chain's CDR3 is CACSRDWDAGELFF. Here the CDR3 DNA reads TGTGCCTGCAGTCGAGACTGGGATGCCGGGGAGCTGTTTTTT.

This clonotype was found many times. The V and J genes are TRBV24-1 and TRBJ1-5, with D maybe TRBD1 (6 bases). CDR3 size: 17 residues. Trimming left V 3 bases short and J 2 bases short, with 16 bases between. Germline-derived CDR1 and CDR2 are KGHDR and SFDVKD. CDR3 coding DNA: TGTGCCACCAGTGATACTCGAGCCAGGGGAGGCAATCAGCCCCAGCATTTT. It translates to CATSDTRARGGNQPQHF.

In this sample, this clonotype turned up many times. This chain joins TRBV5-1 and TRBJ2-6; D unresolved. The germline V and J ends were trimmed by 2 bases and 0 bases, with 3 bases remaining between them. CDR1 and CDR2 from the germline V gene are SGHRS and YFSETQ. The CDR3 loop spans 14 amino acids. This CDR3 is CASSFFSGANVLTF. In DNA, the CDR3 is TGCGCCAGCAGCTTCTTCTCTGGGGCCAACGTCCTGACTTTC.

This clonotype occurred many times. The DNA for the CDR3 is TGCAGCGTTGAAGTTTATCAGGGTTACGAGCAGTACTTC. Translation gives CSVEVYQGYEQYF. V and J are TRBV29-1 and TRBJ2-7; tentative D call: TRBD1 (5 bases). The CDR3 extends over 13 amino acids. In germline, CDR1 is SQVTM, CDR2 ANQGSEA. Trimming took 1 base from V and 4 from J, leaving 11 bases between them.